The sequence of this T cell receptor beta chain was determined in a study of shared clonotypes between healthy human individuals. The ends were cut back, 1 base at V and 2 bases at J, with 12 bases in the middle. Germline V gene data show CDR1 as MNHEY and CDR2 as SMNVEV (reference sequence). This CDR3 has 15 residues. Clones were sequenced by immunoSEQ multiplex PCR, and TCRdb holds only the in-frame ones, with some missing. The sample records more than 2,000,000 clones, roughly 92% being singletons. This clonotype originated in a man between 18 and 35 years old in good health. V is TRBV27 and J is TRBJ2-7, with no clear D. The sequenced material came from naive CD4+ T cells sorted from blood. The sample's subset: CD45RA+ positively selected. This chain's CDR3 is CASSLWADLAYEQYF. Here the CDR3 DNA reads TGTGCCAGCAGTTTATGGGCAGACCTGGCCTACGAGCAGTACTTC.